This TCR beta chain emerged from a study of blood T cells in healthy people across ages (dated by TCRdb to the mid-2010s). With respect to the entire study: In model experiments, template switching captured roughly one uniquely barcoded TCR beta cDNA molecule for every two T cells. To track age-related changes in TCR beta repertoire diversity, the study relied on deep sequencing normalized with unique cDNA molecular identifiers. The study analyzed two additional independent replicas of 1 million unique cDNA reads from the same blood draw for two donors, one aged 18 to 30 and one aged 80 or older. To avoid experimental bias, donors of different ages were spread randomly across the sequencing lanes. The donors were divided into four age groups: young (average around 16 years), middle-aged (around 37), aged (roughly 60) and long-lived (around 80).

This clonotype was observed a handful of times. Its antigen is still unknown. One base away there is no much larger clone; base qualities are not given. The library was obtained by 5' RACE. The instrument was an Illumina HiSeq 2500. A second PCR of about 7 to 12 cycles was performed with a sample-barcoded 5' primer and a J-beta primer mix. Each TCR beta cDNA molecule received a unique molecular identifier from a template-switch 5' adaptor carrying 12 random nucleotides. Each sample yielded at least 2.5 million CDR3-containing paired-end reads. First-strand cDNA was synthesized from all RNA with the Mint cDNA synthesis kit, primed by a TRBC-specific oligonucleotide. Following uracil-DNA glycosylase treatment, a first 18-cycle PCR with universal primers M1SS and BC2_uni_R was performed on all cDNA. Per the source publication's procedure: For normalization, 1 million high-quality reads were randomly selected from each sample, with every read carrying a distinct molecular identifier. Instead of being binned into consensus sequences, reads with shared molecular identifiers were discarded. MiTCR, run with a Q25 quality threshold and the strictest error-elimination algorithm, handled CDR3 identification, clonotype clustering and error correction. Lower-bound total TCR beta diversity was estimated with a nonparametric unseen species model using Euler transformation. The public reads were run again by TCRdb, first through fastp at Q25 and then through MiXCR, and only productive beta chains were kept. Here each entry gathers all rows of one CDR3 protein and keeps the most common genes and DNA. TCRdb's processing, not the authors' own work, is the source of the V and J calls. In this sample the table shows roughly 1,300,000 distinct CDR3 sequences, 55% to 75% of which occur a single time. Together, the top ten hold roughly 6.3% of the sample.

Taken from cysteine to phenylalanine, the CDR3 has 14 residues. Only the CDR3 region is kept as DNA, spanning 42 bases read in frame from base 1. For CDR1 and CDR2, the germline V gene lists SGHRS and YFSETQ. Donors were 40 or so systemically healthy Caucasian individuals from Russia aged 6 to 90 years. Each donor gave roughly 9 milliliters of peripheral blood, drawn into EDTA-treated Vacutainer tubes. Ficoll-Paque density-gradient centrifugation was used to isolate PBMCs, with at least 6.5 million obtained per sample. Trizol reagent was used to extract total RNA from PBMCs, with at least 5 micrograms per sample. For every donor, an aliquot of PBMCs went through flow cytometry to measure the percentages of naive CD45RAhigh/CD27high T cells. What the authors observed across the whole study: Total diversity estimates from one million sequenced T cells were considered lower bounds and underestimates. There was a strong correlation between observed TCR beta diversity and the percentage of naive T cells measured by flow cytometry. The CMV infection status of donors was not known, potentially confounding age-related changes in expanded clonotypes. Bulk unsorted PBMC profiling prevented conclusive comparison of naive and antigen-experienced compartments. Compared with the aged group, the long-lived group had more naive CD4+ T cells, fewer expanded clones and increased TCR diversity, suggesting age selection. Observed TCR beta diversity per million T cells fell roughly linearly with age, and a significant reduction was already apparent by age roughly 40.

The sequence came from a man aged 18 to 29 in good health. Sequenced: blood. The receptor chain draws on TRBV5-1 and TRBJ2-4; the D segment could be TRBD2, given 6 matching bases. Matching the DNA end better, TRBJ2-7 makes the J call doubtful. The sequenced DNA is TGCGCCAGCAGTCTGGACCATCGGGGGTACGAGCAGTACTTC. This encodes CASSLDHRGYEQYF.